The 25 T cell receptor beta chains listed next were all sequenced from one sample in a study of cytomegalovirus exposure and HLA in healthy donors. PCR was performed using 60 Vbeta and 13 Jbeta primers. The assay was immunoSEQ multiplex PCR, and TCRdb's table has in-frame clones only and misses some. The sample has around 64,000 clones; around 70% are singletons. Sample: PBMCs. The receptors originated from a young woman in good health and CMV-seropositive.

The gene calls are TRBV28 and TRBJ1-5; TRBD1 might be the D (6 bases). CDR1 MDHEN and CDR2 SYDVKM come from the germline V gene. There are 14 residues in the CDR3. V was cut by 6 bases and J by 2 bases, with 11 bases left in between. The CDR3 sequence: CASSQPGGNQPQHF. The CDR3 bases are TGTGCCAGCAGCCAACCAGGGGGCAATCAGCCCCAGCATTTT.

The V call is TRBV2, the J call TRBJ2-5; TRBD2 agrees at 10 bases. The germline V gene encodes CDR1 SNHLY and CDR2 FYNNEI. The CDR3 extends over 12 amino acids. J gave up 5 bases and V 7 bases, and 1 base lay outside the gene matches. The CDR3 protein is CASIAGGETQYF. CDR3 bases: TGTGCCAGCATAGCGGGAGGCGAGACCCAGTACTTC.

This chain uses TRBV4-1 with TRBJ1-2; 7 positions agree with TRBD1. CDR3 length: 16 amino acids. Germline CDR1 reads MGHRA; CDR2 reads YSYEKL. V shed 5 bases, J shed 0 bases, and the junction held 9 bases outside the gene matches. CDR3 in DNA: TGCGCCAGCAGCGTTCCGACAGGGAGGACTAACTATGGCTACACCTTC. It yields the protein CASSVPTGRTNYGYTF.

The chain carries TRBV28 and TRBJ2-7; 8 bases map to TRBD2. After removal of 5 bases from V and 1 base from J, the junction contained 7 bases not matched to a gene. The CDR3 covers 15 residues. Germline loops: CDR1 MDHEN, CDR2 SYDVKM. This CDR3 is CASSGAGATSYEQYF. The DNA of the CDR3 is TGTGCCAGCAGTGGAGCGGGAGCGACTTCCTACGAGCAGTACTTC.

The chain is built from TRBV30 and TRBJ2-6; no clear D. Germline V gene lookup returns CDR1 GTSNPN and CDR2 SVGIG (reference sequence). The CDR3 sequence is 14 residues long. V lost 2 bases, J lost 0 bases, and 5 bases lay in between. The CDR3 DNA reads TGTGCCTGGAGTAGAGGCTCTGGGGCCAACGTCCTGACTTTC. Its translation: CAWSRGSGANVLTF.

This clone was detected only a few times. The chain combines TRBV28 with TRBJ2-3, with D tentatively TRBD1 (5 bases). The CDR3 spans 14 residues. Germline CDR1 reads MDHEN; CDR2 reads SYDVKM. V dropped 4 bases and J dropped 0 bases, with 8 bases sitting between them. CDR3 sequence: CASSWTRSTDTQYF. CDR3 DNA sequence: TGTGCCAGCAGTTGGACACGAAGCACAGATACGCAGTATTTT.

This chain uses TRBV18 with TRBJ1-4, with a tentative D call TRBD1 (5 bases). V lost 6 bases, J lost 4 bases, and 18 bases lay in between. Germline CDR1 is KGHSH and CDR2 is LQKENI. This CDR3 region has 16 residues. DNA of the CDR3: TGTGCCAGCTCTCCGACCTCAGGGCCCTTTAATGAAAAACTGTTTTTT. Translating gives CASSPTSGPFNEKLFF.

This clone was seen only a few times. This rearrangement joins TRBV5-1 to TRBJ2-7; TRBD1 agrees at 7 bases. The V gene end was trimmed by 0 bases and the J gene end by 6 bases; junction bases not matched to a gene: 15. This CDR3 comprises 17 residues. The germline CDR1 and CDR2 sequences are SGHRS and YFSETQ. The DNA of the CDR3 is TGCGCCAGCAGCTTGGGAAGCGACAGGGCCCGGCTACGCGAGCAGTACTTC. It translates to CASSLGSDRARLREQYF.

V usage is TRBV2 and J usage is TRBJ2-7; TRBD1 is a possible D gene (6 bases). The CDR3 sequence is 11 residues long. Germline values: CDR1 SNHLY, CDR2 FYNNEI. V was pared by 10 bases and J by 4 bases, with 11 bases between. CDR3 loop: CATTTGYEQYF. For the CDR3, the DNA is TGTGCCACTACAACAGGGTACGAGCAGTACTTC.

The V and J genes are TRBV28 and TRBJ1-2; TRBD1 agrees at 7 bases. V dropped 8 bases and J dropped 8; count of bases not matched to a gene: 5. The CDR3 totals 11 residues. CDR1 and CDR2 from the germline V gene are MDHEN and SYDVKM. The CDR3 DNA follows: TGTGCCAGCTGCTACAGGGGCGGCTACACCTTC. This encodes CASCYRGGYTF.

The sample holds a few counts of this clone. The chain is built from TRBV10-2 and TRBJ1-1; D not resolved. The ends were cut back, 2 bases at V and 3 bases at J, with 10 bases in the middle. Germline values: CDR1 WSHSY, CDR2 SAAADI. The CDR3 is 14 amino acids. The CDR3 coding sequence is TGCGCCAGCAGTGAGATGGGCCTTGACACTGAAGCTTTCTTT. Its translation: CASSEMGLDTEAFF.

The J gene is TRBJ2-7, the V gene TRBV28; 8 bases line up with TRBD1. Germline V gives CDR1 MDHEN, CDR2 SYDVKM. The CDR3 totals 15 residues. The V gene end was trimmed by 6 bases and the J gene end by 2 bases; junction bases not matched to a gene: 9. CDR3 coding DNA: TGTGCCAGCAGGCCTGCAGGGGGCTTTGCCTACGAGCAGTACTTC. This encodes CASRPAGGFAYEQYF.

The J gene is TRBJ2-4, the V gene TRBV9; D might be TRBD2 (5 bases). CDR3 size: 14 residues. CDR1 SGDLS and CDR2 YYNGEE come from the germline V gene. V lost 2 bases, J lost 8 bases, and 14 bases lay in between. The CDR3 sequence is CASSVDLLEDIQYF. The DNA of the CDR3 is TGTGCCAGCAGCGTGGACCTGTTGGAGGACATTCAGTACTTC.

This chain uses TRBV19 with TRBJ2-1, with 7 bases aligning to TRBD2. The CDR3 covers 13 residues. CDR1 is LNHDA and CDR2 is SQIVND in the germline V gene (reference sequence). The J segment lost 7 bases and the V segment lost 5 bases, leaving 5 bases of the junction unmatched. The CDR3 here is CASSVLALNEQFF. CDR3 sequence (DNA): TGTGCCAGTAGTGTACTAGCGCTGAATGAGCAGTTCTTC.

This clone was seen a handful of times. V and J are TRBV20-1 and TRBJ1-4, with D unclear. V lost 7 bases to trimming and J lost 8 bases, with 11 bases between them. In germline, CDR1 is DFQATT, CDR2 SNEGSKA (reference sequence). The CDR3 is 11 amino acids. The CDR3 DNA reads TGCAGTGTCCCCCTGGCCGAAAAACTGTTTTTT. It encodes CSVPLAEKLFF.

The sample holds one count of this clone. As DNA, the CDR3 is TGCAGCGTTGAGCGGAACATGAACACTGAAGCTTTCTTT. Protein product: CSVERNMNTEAFF. This chain joins TRBV29-1 and TRBJ1-1; D is uncertain. Germline V gene lookup returns CDR1 SQVTM and CDR2 ANQGSEA. Trimming took 3 bases from V and 0 from J, leaving 8 bases between them. The CDR3 loop spans 13 amino acids.

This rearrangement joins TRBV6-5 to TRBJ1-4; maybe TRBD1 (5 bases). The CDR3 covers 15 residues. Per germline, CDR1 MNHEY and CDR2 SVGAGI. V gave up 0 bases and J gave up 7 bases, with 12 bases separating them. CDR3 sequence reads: CASSYSTGNFEKLFF. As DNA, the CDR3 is TGTGCCAGCAGTTACTCTACAGGAAACTTTGAAAAACTGTTTTTT.

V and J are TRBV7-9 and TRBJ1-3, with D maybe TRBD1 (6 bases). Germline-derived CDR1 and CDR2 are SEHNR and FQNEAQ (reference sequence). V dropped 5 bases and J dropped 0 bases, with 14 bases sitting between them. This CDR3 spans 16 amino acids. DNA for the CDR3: TGTGCCAGCAGCCGCGCGACAGGTGTCTCTGGAAACACCATATATTTT. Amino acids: CASSRATGVSGNTIYF.

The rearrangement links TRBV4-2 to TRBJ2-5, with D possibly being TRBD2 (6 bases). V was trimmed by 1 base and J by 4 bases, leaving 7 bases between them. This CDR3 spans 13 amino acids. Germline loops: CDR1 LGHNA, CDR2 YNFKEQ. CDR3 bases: TGTGCCAGCAGCCAAGCGGGAGTAGAGACCCAGTACTTC. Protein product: CASSQAGVETQYF.

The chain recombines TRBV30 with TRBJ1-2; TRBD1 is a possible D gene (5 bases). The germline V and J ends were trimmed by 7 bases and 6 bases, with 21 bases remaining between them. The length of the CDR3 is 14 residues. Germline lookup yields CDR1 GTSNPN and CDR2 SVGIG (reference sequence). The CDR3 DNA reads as TGTGCCTCCTCAGGGTCCCTCCGGGCGAATGGCTACACCTTC. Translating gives CASSGSLRANGYTF.

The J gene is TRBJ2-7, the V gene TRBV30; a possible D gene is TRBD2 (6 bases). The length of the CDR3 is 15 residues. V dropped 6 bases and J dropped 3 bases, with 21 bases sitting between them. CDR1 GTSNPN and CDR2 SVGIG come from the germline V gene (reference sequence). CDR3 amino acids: CACYNYAGLGYEQYF. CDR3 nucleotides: TGTGCCTGTTATAATTATGCGGGATTAGGCTACGAGCAGTACTTC.

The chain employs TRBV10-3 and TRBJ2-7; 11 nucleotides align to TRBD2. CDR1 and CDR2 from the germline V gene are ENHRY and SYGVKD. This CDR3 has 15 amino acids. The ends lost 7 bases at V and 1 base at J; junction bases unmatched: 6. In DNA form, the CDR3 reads TGTGCCATCACAGCCGGGACTAGCGGTTCCTACGAGCAGTACTTC. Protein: CAITAGTSGSYEQYF.

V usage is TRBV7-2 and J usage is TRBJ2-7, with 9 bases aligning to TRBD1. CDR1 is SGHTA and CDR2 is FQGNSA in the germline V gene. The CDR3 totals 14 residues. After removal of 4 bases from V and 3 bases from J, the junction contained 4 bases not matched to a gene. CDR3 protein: CASSSGQGVYEQYF. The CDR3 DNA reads TGTGCCAGCAGCTCGGGACAGGGCGTCTACGAGCAGTACTTC.

The CDR3 spells CASSLAGMRTEAFF. In DNA form, the CDR3 reads TGCGCCAGCAGCTTGGCCGGGATGAGGACTGAAGCTTTCTTT. The chain links TRBV5-1 to TRBJ1-1; D remains ambiguous. The germline CDR1 and CDR2 sequences are SGHRS and YFSETQ. CDR3 length: 14 residues. Trimming removed 0 bases at V and 5 bases at J, with 11 bases between.

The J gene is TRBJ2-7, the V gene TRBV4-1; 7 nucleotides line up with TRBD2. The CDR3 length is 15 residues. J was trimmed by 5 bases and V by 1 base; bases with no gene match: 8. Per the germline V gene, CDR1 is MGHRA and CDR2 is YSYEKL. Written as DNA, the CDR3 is TGCGCCAGCAGCCAAGTAGTGGGAGGGCCCCACGAGCAGTACTTC. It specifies CASSQVVGGPHEQYF.